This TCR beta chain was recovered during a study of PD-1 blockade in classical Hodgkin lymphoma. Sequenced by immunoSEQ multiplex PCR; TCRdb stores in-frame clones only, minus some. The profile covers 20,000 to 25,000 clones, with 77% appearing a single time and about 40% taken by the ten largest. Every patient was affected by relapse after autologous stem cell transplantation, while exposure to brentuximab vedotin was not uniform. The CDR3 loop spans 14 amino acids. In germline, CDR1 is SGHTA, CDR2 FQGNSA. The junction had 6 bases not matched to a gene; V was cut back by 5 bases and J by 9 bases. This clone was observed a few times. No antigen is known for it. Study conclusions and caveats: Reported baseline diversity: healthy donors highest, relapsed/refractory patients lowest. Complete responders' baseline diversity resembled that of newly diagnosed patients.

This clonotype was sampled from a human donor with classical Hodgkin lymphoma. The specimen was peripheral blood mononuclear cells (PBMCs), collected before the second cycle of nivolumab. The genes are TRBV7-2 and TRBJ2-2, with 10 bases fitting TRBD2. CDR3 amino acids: CASSILAGGRELFF. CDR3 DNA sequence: TGTGCCAGCAGCATTTTAGCGGGGGGACGGGAGCTGTTTTTT.